This T cell receptor beta chain emerged from a study of T-cell reconstitution after alpha-beta-depleted transplantation in children. Unique molecular identifiers were incorporated during preparation of the TCRbeta library. TCRdb ran MiXCR on the PCR reads and lists one entry per CDR3 protein. This repertoire shows under 450,000 distinct CDR3 sequences, roughly 15% found once; its top ten account for 4% to 5.5%. Trimming shortened V by 2 bases and J by 2 bases, and 19 bases separated the two germline ends. The length of the CDR3 is 17 residues. Germline V CDR1 and CDR2: DFQATT, SNEGSKA (reference sequence). This clonotype was counted only a few times.

The source was PBMCs, collected from the stem cell graft. The clonotype comes from a human donor who donated a stem cell graft to a child with Fanconi anemia. The J gene is TRBJ2-1, the V gene TRBV20-1; D remains ambiguous. The CDR3 is CSARPIRARRTYNEQFF. The CDR3 DNA is TGCAGTGCTAGACCGATCCGGGCCAGAAGAACCTACAATGAGCAGTTCTTC.